This T cell receptor beta chain was captured by sequencing in a study of blood T cell repertoires in COVID-19 (TCRdb year 2020). At the level of the whole study: Samples from collaborators originated in the United States, Italy and Spain and spanned both the acute and convalescent phases of COVID-19. The material from the prospective study consisted of cDNA or gDNA derived from T cells, B-cell-depleted T cells, or PBMCs. Subjects who had been exposed to COVID-19, were actively infected with it, or had recovered from it provided the deeply sampled blood TCRbeta repertoires that made up the dataset. The repertoires were made available in a free public database intended to serve as a resource for research on the immune response to SARS-CoV-2. The samples were drawn from the first 160 participants of the ongoing ImmuneRACE study and from 950 to 1,500 subjects provided by 6 global collaborators. The sample metadata nearly always contained a de-identified subject ID, COVID-19 status, age in years and sex. Where HLA class I and class II types were available, the types were taken from metadata supplied by the sample provider, not from assay-based typing.

Collaborating institutions collected whole blood in K2EDTA tubes following their own protocols. For TCRbeta analysis, collaborators shipped samples as frozen whole blood, isolated PBMCs, or DNA extracted from either of those sample types. TCRbeta CDR3 regions were amplified from genomic DNA by means of the immunoSEQ Assay, a bias-controlled multiplex PCR. Concerning the study's data processing: The number of nucleated cells in each sample was estimated from the amplification of reference gene primers within the assay. Sequence reads were collapsed and filtered to measure the absolute abundance of every unique TCRbeta CDR3 rearrangement. For each sample, productive Simpson clonality was calculated as the square root of Simpson's diversity index across productive rearrangements. The table was pulled from immuneACCESS by TCRdb, which kept in-frame rearrangements only. Such tables lose some clones; where checked, under half of the loss comes from unresolved V genes, and the rest has no known cause. The DNA gave D and trimming, while V, J and clone size come from that table. The sample contains roughly 200,000 clones, approximately 80% of them found a single time. The ten largest clones represent roughly an eighth of the sample.

A word on this clone: Its specific antigen is unknown. No much larger clone is present one base from it, and per-base qualities are unavailable.

From cysteine to phenylalanine, the CDR3 is 12 amino acids long. The sequence is cut down to CDR3 DNA, 36 bases in frame from base 1. CDR1 MNHEY and CDR2 SMNVEV were looked up in the germline V gene (reference sequence). Trimming takes 7 bases from V and 5 bases from J, and the germline ends sit 11 bases apart. Paper-wide results and their limitations: Clinical and demographic metadata were provided uncurated, with the amount varying by source and participant.

Recombination joined TRBV27 with TRBJ1-2; TRBD1 is a possible D gene, resting on 5 matching bases. The receptor was isolated from a human donor in a cohort sampled during active COVID-19. Material: peripheral blood. The DNA sequence reads TGTGCCAGCAAACAGGCCCTTTATGGCTACACCTTC. Translated, it gives CASKQALYGYTF.